This T cell receptor beta chain comes out of a study of CD8 T cells in Susac syndrome. RNA was extracted with the RNeasy kit, and a quantity of roughly 0.45 to 1 ug was reverse transcribed using random hexamers. TCRdb re-called the immunoSEQ multiplex PCR reads through MiXCR, storing one row per CDR3 protein. The data contain fewer than 90,000 distinct CDR3 sequences, 94% of them singletons. The TCR sequence derives from a human donor with Susac syndrome. The sequencing input was CD8+ T cells from PBMCs.

The CDR3 loop reads CASGSLGASNQPQHF. CDR3 DNA sequence: TGTGCCAGCGGGTCTTTAGGGGCAAGCAATCAGCCCCAGCATTTT. The chain has TRBV28 and TRBJ1-5; D might be TRBD1 (5 bases). CDR3 length equals 15 residues. V was pared by 8 bases and J by 1 base, with 15 bases between. Germline V gene lookup returns CDR1 MDHEN and CDR2 SYDVKM.